This T cell receptor beta chain was captured in a study of blood T cell repertoires in COVID-19. Libraries were prepared by immunoSEQ multiplex PCR; TCRdb keeps only in-frame clonotypes and omits some of them. Here the sample spans under 250,000 clones, about 82% being singletons. V was pared by 5 bases and J by 7 bases, with 7 bases of the junction left unmatched. The CDR3 extends over 15 amino acids. Looked up from germline, CDR1 is SGHTA and CDR2 is FQGNSA. The chain carries TRBV7-2 and TRBJ1-6; the match to TRBD1 covers 8 bases. The receptor was isolated from a man older than 75 with acute or convalescent COVID-19. Material for sequencing was peripheral blood. The CDR3 here is CASSGQGAWNSPLHF. In DNA form, the CDR3 reads TGTGCCAGCAGCGGGCAGGGGGCTTGGAATTCACCCCTCCACTTT. Drawing the rest from reference TRBV7-2 and TRBJ1-6, the complete variable domain is GAGVSQSPSNKVTEKGKDVELRCDPISGHTALYWYRQSLGQGLEFLIYFQGNSAPDKSGLPSDRFSAERTGGSVSTLTIQRTQQEDSAVYLCASSGQGAWNSPLHFGNGTRLTVT.